The 20 T cell receptor beta chains presented below share a single source sample, sequenced in a study of prognosis after radiotherapy for stage I lung cancer. TCR beta CDR3 was amplified from genomic DNA by two-round multiplex PCR. Individual primers that were specific to each TRBV and TRBJ gene served in first-round PCR. TCRdb passed the multiplex PCR reads through MiXCR, listing each CDR3 protein once. Of tens of thousands of distinct CDR3 sequences listed, around 46% are singletons. The sample in question was PBMCs, obtained before or after stereotactic body radiation therapy (not recorded which). The receptors derive from a donor at least 50 years old with non-small cell lung cancer.

This clonotype showed up many times. The chain carries TRBV5-6 and TRBJ2-3, with D possibly TRBD1 on 5 matching bases. This CDR3 region has 15 residues. Germline V lookup: CDR1 SGHDT, CDR2 YYEEEE. The V and J ends lost 1 base and 0 bases respectively, with 9 bases between them. The CDR3 DNA sequence: TGTGCCAGCAGCTTGCTCAGGGCTAGCACAGATACGCAGTATTTT. It specifies CASSLLRASTDTQYF.

The V call is TRBV6-1, the J call TRBJ2-3; the D is unclear. Germline lookup yields CDR1 MNHNS and CDR2 SASEGT. V dropped 4 bases and J dropped 1 base, with 6 bases sitting between them. The CDR3 is 13 amino acids. CDR3 residues: CASSAQGTDTQYF. DNA of the CDR3: TGTGCCAGCAGTGCCCAGGGCACAGATACGCAGTATTTT.

This clonotype was counted many times. The chain has TRBV28 and TRBJ2-7; 10 bases are shared with TRBD2. The length of the CDR3 is 15 residues. After removal of 6 bases from V and 5 bases from J, the junction contained 10 bases not matched to a gene. CDR1 is MDHEN, CDR2 SYDVKM, per germline. CDR3 region: CASSPSLAGVNEQYF. CDR3 sequence (DNA): TGTGCCAGCAGCCCCTCCCTAGCGGGAGTCAACGAGCAGTACTTC.

Comment on this clonotype: A far bigger clonotype differs at one base, so this is likely a read error. The rearrangement links TRBV6-5 to TRBJ2-4; 11 bases align to TRBD2. The CDR3 consists of 18 residues. Germline V gene sequence: CDR1 MNHEY, CDR2 SVGAGI. Losses at the gene ends were 4 bases for V and 0 bases for J; bases not matched to a gene: 8. The CDR3 spells CASSFKGLAVEAKNIQYF. The CDR3 region has the DNA TGTGCCAGCAGTTTCAAGGGACTAGCGGTAGAAGCCAAAAACATTCAGTACTTC.

In the case of this clonotype: This may come from a read error, since a much larger clone is one base off. The chain employs TRBV5-4 and TRBJ2-2; D possibly corresponds to TRBD1 (6 bases). Germline CDR1 is SGHNT and CDR2 is YYREEE (reference sequence). This CDR3 is 14 amino acids long. The CDR3 coding sequence is TGTGCCGGCAGCTTGGGGGCAGTGTCCGGGGAGCTGTTTTTT. Amino acid sequence: CAGSLGAVSGELFF.

The table lists this clonotype with a few counts. The chain joins TRBV11-3 to TRBJ2-7; TRBD1 aligns across 7 bases. Germline CDR1 reads SGHNT; CDR2 reads YENEEA. Losses at the gene ends were 5 bases for V and 13 bases for J; bases not matched to a gene: 20. The CDR3 covers 15 residues. CDR3 in DNA: TGTGCCAGCAGCACACCGGGACAGAGCTCCTACGAGTATTACTTC. Its translation: CASSTPGQSSYEYYF.

This clonotype was seen only a few times. This clone may be a read error of a much larger clone one base away. The genes are TRBV20-1 and TRBJ1-2; D is perhaps TRBD1 (6 bases). CDR3 length: 13 residues. Germline CDR1 and CDR2: DFQATT and SNEGSKA (reference sequence). CDR3 loop: CSASHDRNYGHTF. The CDR3 DNA is TGCAGTGCTTCACACGACAGGAACTATGGCCACACCTTC.

This clonotype was detected many times. The chain uses TRBV20-1 and TRBJ2-1, with D tentatively TRBD1 (6 bases). Germline loops: CDR1 DFQATT, CDR2 SNEGSKA (reference sequence). V was shortened by 2 bases and J by 3 bases, with 17 bases between the two germline ends. The CDR3 sequence is 16 residues long. This CDR3 reads CSARSQQGTFYNEQFF. CDR3 DNA: TGCAGTGCTAGATCCCAACAGGGTACATTCTACAATGAGCAGTTCTTC.

This clonotype was counted between two and nine times. A much more abundant neighbour one base away suggests this may be a read error. The chain is built from TRBV6-2 or TRBV6-3 and TRBJ2-3, with 7 bases that match TRBD2. The CDR3 totals 19 residues. V was clipped by 5 bases and J by 0 bases; unmatched bases: 17. Germline lookup yields CDR1 MNHEY and CDR2 SVGEGT. The CDR3 DNA sequence: TGTGCCAGCAGTCGACTTTGTGCTAGCGGTTCGTCTAGCACAGATACGCAGTATTTT. It codes for CASSRLCASGSSSTDTQYF.

This clonotype has at least ten counts. The V call is TRBV25-1, the J call TRBJ2-1; a possible D gene is TRBD1 (6 bases). Per the germline V gene, CDR1 is MGHDK and CDR2 is SYGVNS. The CDR3 contains 15 residues. The ends were cut back, 7 bases at V and 4 bases at J, with 17 bases in the middle. In DNA, the CDR3 is TGTGCCAGCACCCCAGGGGATACGCTTTACAATGAGCAGTTCTTC. It is translated as CASTPGDTLYNEQFF.

This clonotype was counted ten times or more. The rearrangement uses TRBV28 and TRBJ1-1, with D possibly TRBD1 on 5 matching bases. The CDR3 runs 15 residues. Germline V gives CDR1 MDHEN, CDR2 SYDVKM. V dropped 1 base and J dropped 4 bases, with 13 bases sitting between them. CDR3 sequence reads: CASSLYPDSITEAFF. Here the CDR3 DNA reads TGTGCCAGCAGTTTATACCCCGACAGTATCACTGAAGCTTTCTTT.

The chain is built from TRBV9 and TRBJ1-5; 7 bases fit TRBD1. The trim removed 3 bases at V and 1 base at J, leaving 4 bases unmatched. The length of the CDR3 is 15 residues. Germline lookup yields CDR1 SGDLS and CDR2 YYNGEE. CDR3 sequence (DNA): TGTGCCAGCAGCGCGTTGGGACAGAGCAATCAGCCCCAGCATTTT. It yields the protein CASSALGQSNQPQHF.

The count of this clonotype is one. The J gene is TRBJ2-1, the V gene TRBV11-2, with a tentative D call TRBD2 (5 bases). The CDR3 has 16 residues. With 1 base removed from V and 2 bases from J, the gap between germline ends came to 12 bases. From germline, CDR1 is SGHAT and CDR2 FQNNGV. The DNA of the CDR3 is TGTGCCAGCAGCTTAGTCGGGATGCATACCTACAATGAGCAGTTCTTC. As protein: CASSLVGMHTYNEQFF. Using reference TRBV11-2 and TRBJ2-1 for the parts outside the CDR3, the full variable domain is EAGVAQSPRYKIIEKRQSVAFWCNPISGHATLYWYQQILGQGPKLLIQFQNNGVVDDSQLPKDRFSAERLKGVDSTLKIQPAKLEDSAVYLCASSLVGMHTYNEQFFGPGTRLTVL.

This clonotype came up many times. The chain uses TRBV20-1 and TRBJ2-3; 7 bases align to TRBD2. CDR1 and CDR2 (germline): DFQATT, SNEGSKA (reference sequence). V was clipped by 0 bases and J by 4 bases; unmatched bases: 7. There are 15 residues in the CDR3. The CDR3 reads CSARDGGGGADTQYF. The CDR3 DNA follows: TGCAGTGCTAGAGATGGGGGGGGAGGGGCAGATACGCAGTATTTT.

This clonotype is deemed medium-sized. The rearrangement links TRBV5-5 to TRBJ1-4; 8 nucleotides agree with TRBD1. Germline V CDR1 and CDR2: SGHKS, YYEKEE (reference sequence). J gave up 8 bases and V 4 bases, and 7 bases lay outside the gene matches. The CDR3 consists of 14 residues. Here the CDR3 reads CASSGTGGEEKLFF. In DNA, the CDR3 is TGTGCCAGCAGCGGAACAGGGGGGGAGGAAAAACTGTTTTTT. Variable domain in full (rest from reference TRBV5-5 and TRBJ1-4): DAGVTQSPTHLIKTRGQQVTLRCSPISGHKSVSWYQQVLGQGPQFIFQYYEKEERGRGNFPDRFSARQFPNYSSELNVNALLLGDSALYLCASSGTGGEEKLFFGSGTQLSVL.

This clonotype is deemed medium-sized. The gene calls are TRBV27 and TRBJ2-7; 9 bases are shared with TRBD1. The germline CDR1 and CDR2 sequences are MNHEY and SMNVEV (reference sequence). V gave up 4 bases and J gave up 6 bases; unmatched junction bases: 4. There are 13 residues in the CDR3. CDR3 DNA: TGTGCCAGCAGTTGGGACAGGGAAGGCGAGCAGTACTTC. It is translated as CASSWDREGEQYF.

A remark on this clonotype: Only one base separates this from a far larger clonotype, so it likely reflects a read error. This chain connects TRBV6-9 to TRBJ2-2; 8 bases map to TRBD2. The CDR3 consists of 16 residues. The V gene end was trimmed by 3 bases and the J gene end by 5 bases; junction bases not matched to a gene: 8. CDR1 MNHGY and CDR2 SVAAGI come from the germline V gene. The CDR3 loop reads CASSYSRTSCTGELFF. The CDR3, as DNA: TGTGCCAGCAGTTACTCTAGGACTAGCTGTACCGGGGAGCTGTTTTTT.

This clonotype occurred many times. The chain joins TRBV7-8 to TRBJ2-7; D perhaps matches TRBD2 (5 bases). Between the trimmed V and J ends, which lost 3 bases and 3 bases, there was a span of 15 bases. The CDR3 consists of 15 residues. CDR1 is SGHVS and CDR2 is FQNEAQ in the germline V gene. The CDR3 spells CASSFPIGRLYEQYF. Written as DNA, the CDR3 is TGTGCCAGCAGCTTTCCGATTGGGAGACTCTACGAGCAGTACTTC.

This clonotype has ten or more counts. The chain uses TRBV6-5 and TRBJ1-6; D is possibly TRBD1 (6 bases). Trimming pared 0 bases from V and 7 bases from J, leaving 13 bases between. From germline, CDR1 is MNHEY and CDR2 SVGAGI. The CDR3 sequence is 16 residues long. In DNA, the CDR3 is TGTGCCAGCAGTTACTCCCCAGGGGATAGCAATTCACCCCTCCACTTT. Translated, it gives CASSYSPGDSNSPLHF.

This clonotype has at least ten counts. The V gene is TRBV27, the J gene TRBJ2-2; 7 nucleotides align to TRBD2. CDR1 and CDR2 from the germline V gene are MNHEY and SMNVEV (reference sequence). J gave up 6 bases and V 3 bases, and 7 bases lay outside the gene matches. The length of the CDR3 is 15 residues. CDR3 in DNA: TGTGCCAGCAGTTTTCGGGGGGTTGAGGCCGGGGAGCTGTTTTTT. It translates to CASSFRGVEAGELFF.